The present entry profiles one T cell receptor beta chain with its context. This specimen belongs to a study of blood T cell repertoires in COVID-19. TCRdb's copy holds only in-frame clones and misses some; the assay was immunoSEQ multiplex PCR. The sample includes some 520,000 clones, roughly 89% seen only once; the top ten take about 1%. The germline V gene has CDR1 MNHEY and CDR2 SVGAGI. Deletions cut 0 bases from V and 7 bases from J, with 10 bases between. The CDR3 loop spans 13 amino acids. The genes are TRBV6-5 and TRBJ2-7; D is possibly TRBD1 (5 bases). The receptor was derived from a man aged 18 to 30 with COVID-19, enrolled during active disease. Material: peripheral blood. CDR3 sequence: CASSYSAGWEQYF. In DNA, the CDR3 is TGTGCCAGCAGTTACTCGGCAGGGTGGGAGCAGTACTTC.